Detailed here is one T cell receptor (beta chain). Its antigen is unknown. Target depth was 1 in 200,000 to 1 in 1 million T cells, about 10x per clonotype. Profiling relied on immunoSEQ multiplex PCR, and the TCRdb table lists in-frame clones only, not all of them. The sample consists of about 200,000 clones, 75% to 80% of them appearing once. This sample is drawn from a study of cytotoxic CD8 clonotypes in ibrutinib-treated CLL. Study at large: Response material was collected after a median around 12 months of treatment, range 6 to 36.

The germline gives CDR1 MDHEN, CDR2 SYDVKM. Trimming cost V 4 bases and J 7 bases; bases outside gene matches: 9. The CDR3 is 14 residues long. Study results and limitations: Relative to age-matched healthy donors, clonality at baseline was higher, and it tracked circulating CD8+ T-cell counts. Elevated clonality accompanied ibrutinib response, with a return toward baseline values at progression.

The sample consisted of PBMCs, taken after 12 months of ibrutinib treatment. The V and J genes are TRBV28 and TRBJ2-7; TRBD1 agrees at 8 bases. The TCR comes from a human donor with chronic lymphocytic leukemia. In DNA, the CDR3 is TGTGCCAGCAGTTCCGCGCAGGGGGCGGGGGAGCAGTACTTC. Protein: CASSSAQGAGEQYF.